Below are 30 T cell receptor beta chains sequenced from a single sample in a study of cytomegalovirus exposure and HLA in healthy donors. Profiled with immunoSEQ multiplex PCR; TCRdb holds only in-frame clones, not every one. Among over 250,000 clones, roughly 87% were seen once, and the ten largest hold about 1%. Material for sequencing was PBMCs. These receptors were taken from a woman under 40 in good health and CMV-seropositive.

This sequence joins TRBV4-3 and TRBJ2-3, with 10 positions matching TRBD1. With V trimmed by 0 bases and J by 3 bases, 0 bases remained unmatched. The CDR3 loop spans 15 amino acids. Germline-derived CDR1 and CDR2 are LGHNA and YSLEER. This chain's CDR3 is CASSQEDRGTDTQYF. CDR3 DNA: TGCGCCAGCAGCCAAGAGGACAGGGGGACAGATACGCAGTATTTT.

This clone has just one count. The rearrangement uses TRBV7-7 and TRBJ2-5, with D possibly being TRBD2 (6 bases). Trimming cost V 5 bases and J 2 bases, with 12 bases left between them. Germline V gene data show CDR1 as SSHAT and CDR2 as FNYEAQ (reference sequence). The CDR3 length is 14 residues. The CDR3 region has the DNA TGTGCCAGCAGCCTAGGGAGGAAACAAGAGACCCAGTACTTC. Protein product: CASSLGRKQETQYF.

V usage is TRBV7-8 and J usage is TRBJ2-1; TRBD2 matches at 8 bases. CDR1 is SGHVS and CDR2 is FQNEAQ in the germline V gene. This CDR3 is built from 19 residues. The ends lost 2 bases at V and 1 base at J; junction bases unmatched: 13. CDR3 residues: CASSLPTSGPTASYNEQFF. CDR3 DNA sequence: TGTGCCAGCAGCTTACCCACTAGCGGACCCACCGCATCCTACAATGAGCAGTTCTTC.

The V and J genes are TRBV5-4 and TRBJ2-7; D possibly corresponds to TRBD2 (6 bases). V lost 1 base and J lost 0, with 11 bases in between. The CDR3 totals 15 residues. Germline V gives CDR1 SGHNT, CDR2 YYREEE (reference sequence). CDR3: CASSLKFSGSYEQYF. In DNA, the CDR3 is TGTGCCAGCAGCTTGAAGTTTAGCGGCTCCTACGAGCAGTACTTC.

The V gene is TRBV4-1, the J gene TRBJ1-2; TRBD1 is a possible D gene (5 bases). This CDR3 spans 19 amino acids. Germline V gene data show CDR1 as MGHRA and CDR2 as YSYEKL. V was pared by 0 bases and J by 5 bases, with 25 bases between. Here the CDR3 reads CASSQDMGRGAMNLYGYTF. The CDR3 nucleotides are TGCGCCAGCAGCCAAGATATGGGGCGGGGCGCCATGAATTTATATGGCTACACCTTC.

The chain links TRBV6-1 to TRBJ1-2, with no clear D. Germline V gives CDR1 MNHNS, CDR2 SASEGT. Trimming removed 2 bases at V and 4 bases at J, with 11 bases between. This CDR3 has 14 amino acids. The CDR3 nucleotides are TGTGCCAGCAGTGAACAGGCGCAGCCCTATGGCTACACCTTC. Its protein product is CASSEQAQPYGYTF.

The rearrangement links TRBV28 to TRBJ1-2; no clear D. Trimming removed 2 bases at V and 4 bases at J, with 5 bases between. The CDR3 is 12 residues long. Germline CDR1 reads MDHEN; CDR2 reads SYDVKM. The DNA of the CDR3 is TGTGCCAGCAGTTTACCCGGCTATGGCTACACCTTC. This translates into CASSLPGYGYTF.

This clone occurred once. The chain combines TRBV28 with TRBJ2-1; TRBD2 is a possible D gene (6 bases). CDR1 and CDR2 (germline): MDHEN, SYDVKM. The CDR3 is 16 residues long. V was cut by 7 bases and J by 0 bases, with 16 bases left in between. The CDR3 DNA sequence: TGTGCCAGCAACGATAGCGGCATGACCTCCTACAATGAGCAGTTCTTC. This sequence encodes CASNDSGMTSYNEQFF.

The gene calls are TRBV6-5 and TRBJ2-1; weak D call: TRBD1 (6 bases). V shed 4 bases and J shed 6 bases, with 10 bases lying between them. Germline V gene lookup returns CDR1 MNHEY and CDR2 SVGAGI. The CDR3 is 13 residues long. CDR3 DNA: TGTGCCAGCAGTTCGACAGGCTTCAATGAGCAGTTCTTC. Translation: CASSSTGFNEQFF.

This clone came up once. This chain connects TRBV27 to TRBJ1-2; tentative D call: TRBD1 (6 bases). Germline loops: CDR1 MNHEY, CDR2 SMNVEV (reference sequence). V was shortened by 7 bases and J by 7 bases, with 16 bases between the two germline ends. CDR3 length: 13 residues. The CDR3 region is CASTSGAVGGYTF. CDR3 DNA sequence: TGTGCCAGCACATCAGGGGCGGTGGGTGGCTACACCTTC.

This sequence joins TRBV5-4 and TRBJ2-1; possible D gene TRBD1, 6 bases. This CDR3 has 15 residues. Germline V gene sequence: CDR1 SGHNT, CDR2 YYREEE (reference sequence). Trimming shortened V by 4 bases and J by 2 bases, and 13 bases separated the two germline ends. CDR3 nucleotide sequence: TGTGCCAGCAGCCCAGATAGGGGGACCTACAATGAGCAGTTCTTC. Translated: CASSPDRGTYNEQFF.

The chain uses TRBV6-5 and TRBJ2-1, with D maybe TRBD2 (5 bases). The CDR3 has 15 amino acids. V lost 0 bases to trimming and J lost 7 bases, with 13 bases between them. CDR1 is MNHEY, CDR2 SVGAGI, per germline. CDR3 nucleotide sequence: TGTGCCAGCAGTTACTCGGTTCCTCGGGGAAATGAGCAGTTCTTC. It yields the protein CASSYSVPRGNEQFF.

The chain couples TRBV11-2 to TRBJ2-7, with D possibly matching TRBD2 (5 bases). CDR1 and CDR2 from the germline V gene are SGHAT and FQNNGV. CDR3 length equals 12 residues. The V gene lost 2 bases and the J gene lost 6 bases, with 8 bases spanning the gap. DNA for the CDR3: TGTGCCAGCAGCTTACACGGGGTCGAGCAGTACTTC. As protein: CASSLHGVEQYF.

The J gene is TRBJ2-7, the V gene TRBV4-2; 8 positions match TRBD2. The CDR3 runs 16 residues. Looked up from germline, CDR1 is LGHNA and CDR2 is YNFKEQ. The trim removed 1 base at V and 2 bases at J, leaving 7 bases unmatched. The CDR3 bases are TGTGCCAGCAGCCAAGGGCGGGGACTAGGGACCTACGAGCAGTACTTC. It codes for CASSQGRGLGTYEQYF.

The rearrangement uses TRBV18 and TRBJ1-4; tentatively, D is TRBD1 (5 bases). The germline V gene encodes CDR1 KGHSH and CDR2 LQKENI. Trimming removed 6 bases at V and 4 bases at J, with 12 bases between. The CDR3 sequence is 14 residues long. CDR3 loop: CASSRGTLNEKLFF. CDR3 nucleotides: TGTGCCAGCTCCCGAGGGACTCTTAATGAAAAACTGTTTTTT.

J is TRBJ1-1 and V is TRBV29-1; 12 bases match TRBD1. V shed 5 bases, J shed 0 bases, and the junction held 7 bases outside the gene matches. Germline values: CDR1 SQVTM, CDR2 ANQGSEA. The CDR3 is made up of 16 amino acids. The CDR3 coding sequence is TGCAGCGTTACCGGGACAGGGGGCCTCATGAACACTGAAGCTTTCTTT. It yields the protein CSVTGTGGLMNTEAFF.

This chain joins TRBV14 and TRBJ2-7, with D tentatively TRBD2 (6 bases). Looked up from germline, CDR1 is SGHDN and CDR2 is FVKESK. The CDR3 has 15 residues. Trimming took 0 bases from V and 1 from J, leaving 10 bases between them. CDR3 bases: TGTGCCAGCAGCCAAGATCCGACTAGGTCCTACGAGCAGTACTTC. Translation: CASSQDPTRSYEQYF.

The CDR3 here is CASSLARTGSFYEQYF. The CDR3 nucleotides read TGCGCCAGCAGCTTGGCTAGGACAGGGTCGTTTTACGAGCAGTACTTC. V usage is TRBV5-1 and J usage is TRBJ2-7; 8 bases agree with TRBD1. The CDR3 length is 16 residues. The junction had 9 bases not matched to a gene; V was cut back by 0 bases and J by 4 bases. Germline V gene data show CDR1 as SGHRS and CDR2 as YFSETQ.

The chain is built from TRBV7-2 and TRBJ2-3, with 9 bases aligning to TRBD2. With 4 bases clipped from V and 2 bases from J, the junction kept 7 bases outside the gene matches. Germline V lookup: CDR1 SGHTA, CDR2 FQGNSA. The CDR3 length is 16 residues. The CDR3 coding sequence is TGTGCCAGCAGCTCACCCGCGGGACTAGCCACAGATACGCAGTATTTT. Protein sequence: CASSSPAGLATDTQYF.

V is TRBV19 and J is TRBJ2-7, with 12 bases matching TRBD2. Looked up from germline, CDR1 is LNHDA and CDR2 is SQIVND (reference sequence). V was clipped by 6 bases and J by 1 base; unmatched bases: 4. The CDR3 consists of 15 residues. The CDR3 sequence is CASRELAGGSYEQYF. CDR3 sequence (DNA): TGTGCCAGTAGAGAACTAGCGGGAGGATCCTACGAGCAGTACTTC. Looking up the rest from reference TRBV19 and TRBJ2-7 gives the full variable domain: DGGITQSPKYLFRKEGQNVTLSCEQNLNHDAMYWYRQDPGQGLRLIYYSQIVNDFQKGDIAEGYSVSREKKESFPLTVTSAQKNPTAFYLCASRELAGGSYEQYFGPGTRLTVT.

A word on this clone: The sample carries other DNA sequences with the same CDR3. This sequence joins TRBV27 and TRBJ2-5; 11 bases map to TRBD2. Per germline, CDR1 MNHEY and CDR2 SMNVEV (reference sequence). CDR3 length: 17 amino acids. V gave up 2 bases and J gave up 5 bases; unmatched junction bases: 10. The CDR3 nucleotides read TGTGCCAGCAGTTTACTAGGTAGCGGGGGGGCCAAGGAGACCCAGTACTTC. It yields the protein CASSLLGSGGAKETQYF.

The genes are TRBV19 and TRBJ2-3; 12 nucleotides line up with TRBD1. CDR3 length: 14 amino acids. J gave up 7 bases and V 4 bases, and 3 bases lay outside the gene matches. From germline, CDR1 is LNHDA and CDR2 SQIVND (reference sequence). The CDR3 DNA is TGTGCCAGTAGTAGGGGACAGGGGGCATATACGCAGTATTTT. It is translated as CASSRGQGAYTQYF.

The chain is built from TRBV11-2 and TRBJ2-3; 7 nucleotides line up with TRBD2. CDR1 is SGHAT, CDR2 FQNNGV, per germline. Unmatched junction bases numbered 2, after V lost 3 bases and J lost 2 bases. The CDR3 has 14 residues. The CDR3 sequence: CASSFAGDTDTQYF. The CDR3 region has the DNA TGTGCCAGCAGCTTTGCGGGAGACACAGATACGCAGTATTTT.

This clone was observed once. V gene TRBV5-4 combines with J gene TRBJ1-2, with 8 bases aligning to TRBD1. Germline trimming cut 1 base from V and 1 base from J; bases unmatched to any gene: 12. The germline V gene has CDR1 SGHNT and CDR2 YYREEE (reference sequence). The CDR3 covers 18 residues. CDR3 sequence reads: CASSLRGGRGRSNYGYTF. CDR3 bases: TGTGCCAGCAGCTTGCGGGGGGGCAGGGGGCGAAGTAACTATGGCTACACCTTC.

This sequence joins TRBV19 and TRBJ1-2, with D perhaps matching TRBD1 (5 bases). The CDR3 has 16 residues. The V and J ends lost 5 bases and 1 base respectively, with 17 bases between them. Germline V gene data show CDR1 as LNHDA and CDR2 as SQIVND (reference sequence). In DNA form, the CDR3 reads TGTGCCAGTAGTCCCCGGGGAGGGGCCGGTAACTATGGCTACACCTTC. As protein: CASSPRGGAGNYGYTF.

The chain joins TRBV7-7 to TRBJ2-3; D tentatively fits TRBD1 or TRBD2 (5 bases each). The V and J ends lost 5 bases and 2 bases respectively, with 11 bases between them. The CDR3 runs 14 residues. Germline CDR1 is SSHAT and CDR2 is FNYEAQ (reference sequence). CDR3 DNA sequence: TGTGCCAGCAGCCCCGGTGGGACCACAGATACGCAGTATTTT. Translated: CASSPGGTTDTQYF.

The CDR3 protein is CASSGGPAYEQYF. CDR3 coding DNA: TGTGCCAGCAGCGGGGGACCGGCCTACGAGCAGTACTTC. This chain joins TRBV9 and TRBJ2-7; tentatively, D is TRBD1 or TRBD2 (5 bases each). The CDR3 loop spans 13 amino acids. V lost 3 bases to trimming and J lost 2 bases, with 9 bases between them. Per germline, CDR1 SGDLS and CDR2 YYNGEE.

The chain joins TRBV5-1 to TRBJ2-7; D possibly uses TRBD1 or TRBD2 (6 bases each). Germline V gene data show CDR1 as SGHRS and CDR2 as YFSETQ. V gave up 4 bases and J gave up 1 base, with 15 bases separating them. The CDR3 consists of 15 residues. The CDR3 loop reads CASSLEGGPSYEQYF. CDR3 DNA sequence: TGCGCCAGCAGCCTGGAAGGGGGGCCGTCCTACGAGCAGTACTTC.

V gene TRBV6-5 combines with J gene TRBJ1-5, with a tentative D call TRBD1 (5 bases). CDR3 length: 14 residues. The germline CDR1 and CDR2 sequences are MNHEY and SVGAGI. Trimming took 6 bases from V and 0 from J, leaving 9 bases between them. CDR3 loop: CASSIDSSNQPQHF. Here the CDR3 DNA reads TGTGCCAGCAGCATCGACAGTAGCAATCAGCCCCAGCATTTT.

CDR3 protein: CAWTDPLGGSYEQYF. In nucleotides, the CDR3 is TGTGCCTGGACGGACCCCCTTGGAGGATCCTACGAGCAGTACTTC. The J gene is TRBJ2-7, the V gene TRBV30; TRBD2 might be the D (5 bases). Germline CDR1 is GTSNPN and CDR2 is SVGIG (reference sequence). The ends were cut back, 4 bases at V and 1 base at J, with 17 bases in the middle. The CDR3 is 15 amino acids.